The 10 T cell receptor beta chains below were found in one sample sequenced in a study of neoadjuvant anti-PD-1 for oral cavity cancer. Generated by immunoSEQ multiplex PCR, the TCRdb table keeps only in-frame clones and is missing some. The repertoire includes about 15,000 clones, roughly two thirds of them detected once, and 2.4% sits in the top ten. This specimen was PBMCs, taken before nivolumab (anti-PD-1) treatment. All receptors derive from a person aged 40 to 85 with oral cavity squamous cell carcinoma.

The chain joins TRBV6-4 to TRBJ2-2; TRBD2 matches 7 bases. Trimming removed 5 bases from V and 7 bases from J; junction bases left unmatched: 7. This CDR3 spans 14 amino acids. CDR1 MRHNA and CDR2 SNTAGT come from the germline V gene. The CDR3 here is CASSPDRGDGELFF. DNA for the CDR3: TGTGCCAGCAGTCCCGACCGGGGGGACGGGGAGCTGTTTTTT.

The chain combines TRBV5-5 with TRBJ2-6; the D gene is possibly TRBD2 (6 bases). This CDR3 contains 18 residues. Trimming left V 1 base short and J 0 bases short, with 14 bases between. Germline loops: CDR1 SGHKS, CDR2 YYEKEE (reference sequence). The CDR3 DNA reads TGTGCCAGCAGCTTGCGGGACGGGAGTTTCTCTGGGGCCAACGTCCTGACTTTC. Translation: CASSLRDGSFSGANVLTF.

The rearrangement uses TRBV7-2 and TRBJ2-5; no clear D. The CDR3 sequence is 13 residues long. Trimming took 4 bases from V and 6 from J, leaving 12 bases between them. The V gene's germline CDR1 is SGHTA and CDR2 FQGNSA. The CDR3 bases are TGTGCCAGCAGCTCGCACCCGGACCAGACCCAGTACTTC. Protein sequence: CASSSHPDQTQYF.

The chain employs TRBV10-3 and TRBJ2-1; 13 bases are a match to TRBD2. The CDR3 loop spans 15 amino acids. After removal of 4 bases from V and 8 bases from J, the junction contained 5 bases not matched to a gene. CDR1 and CDR2 from the germline V gene are ENHRY and SYGVKD. CDR3 region: CAISVGTSGADEQFF. The CDR3 coding sequence is TGTGCCATCAGTGTAGGGACTAGCGGGGCGGATGAGCAGTTCTTC.

V gene TRBV5-5 combines with J gene TRBJ2-7; 8 positions match TRBD1. With V trimmed by 3 bases and J by 3 bases, 2 bases remained unmatched. Germline V gene sequence: CDR1 SGHKS, CDR2 YYEKEE (reference sequence). The length of the CDR3 is 13 residues. Written as DNA, the CDR3 is TGTGCCAGCAGCTATGACAGGGGCTACGAGCAGTACTTC. Translating gives CASSYDRGYEQYF. The complete variable domain, with remaining parts taken from reference TRBV5-5 and TRBJ2-7, reads DAGVTQSPTHLIKTRGQQVTLRCSPISGHKSVSWYQQVLGQGPQFIFQYYEKEERGRGNFPDRFSARQFPNYSSELNVNALLLGDSALYLCASSYDRGYEQYFGPGTRLTVT.

The J gene is TRBJ2-5, the V gene TRBV7-6; TRBD2 agrees at 8 bases. CDR1 SGHVS and CDR2 FNYEAQ come from the germline V gene. The length of the CDR3 is 16 residues. The junction had 12 bases not matched to a gene; V was cut back by 5 bases and J by 4 bases. The CDR3 bases are TGTGCCAGCAGCCTCACGCGGCTAGCGGGTACAGAGACCCAGTACTTC. Its protein is CASSLTRLAGTETQYF.

V is TRBV29-1 and J is TRBJ1-1, with D possibly being TRBD1 (6 bases). V was clipped by 3 bases and J by 5 bases, with 13 bases between them. Germline V gives CDR1 SQVTM, CDR2 ANQGSEA. This CDR3 is 13 amino acids long. This CDR3 is CSVDVQGRTEAFF. Here the CDR3 DNA reads TGCAGCGTTGACGTGCAGGGGCGGACTGAAGCTTTCTTT.

The V gene is TRBV7-9, the J gene TRBJ2-3; TRBD1 matches 9 bases. The V segment lost 5 bases and the J segment 8 bases; nucleotides outside the gene matches: 11. In germline, CDR1 is SEHNR, CDR2 FQNEAQ (reference sequence). The CDR3 length is 15 residues. The DNA for the CDR3 is TGTGCCAGCAGCCATAGGGACAGGGCAAGTCCTACGCAGTATTTT. Translating gives CASSHRDRASPTQYF. Together with reference TRBV7-9 and TRBJ2-3, the CDR3 gives the full variable domain: DTGVSQNPRHKITKRGQNVTFRCDPISEHNRLYWYRQTLGQGPEFLTYFQNEAQLEKSRLLSDRFSAERPKGSFSTLEIQRTEQGDSAMYLCASSHRDRASPTQYFGPGTRLTVL.

This clone was seen a handful of times. The rearrangement uses TRBV19 and TRBJ2-1; D may be TRBD2 (6 bases). This CDR3 spans 13 amino acids. Trimming took 4 bases from V and 10 from J, leaving 14 bases between them. CDR1 and CDR2 (germline): LNHDA, SQIVND (reference sequence). This chain's CDR3 is CASSTRGSGEQFF. CDR3 nucleotide sequence: TGTGCCAGTAGTACCCGTGGTAGCGGAGAGCAGTTCTTC. The full variable domain, in which reference TRBV19 and TRBJ2-1 provide the parts outside the CDR3, is DGGITQSPKYLFRKEGQNVTLSCEQNLNHDAMYWYRQDPGQGLRLIYYSQIVNDFQKGDIAEGYSVSREKKESFPLTVTSAQKNPTAFYLCASSTRGSGEQFFGPGTRLTVL.

The table lists this clone with a few counts. The chain couples TRBV7-2 to TRBJ1-6; D remains ambiguous. CDR3 size: 13 residues. Germline loops: CDR1 SGHTA, CDR2 FQGNSA. Trimming pared 2 bases from V and 5 bases from J, leaving 4 bases between. Here the CDR3 reads CASSLFDNSPLHF. Here the CDR3 DNA reads TGTGCCAGCAGCTTATTTGATAATTCACCCCTCCACTTT.